The rows below give T cell receptor beta chains drawn from one sample of a study of cytomegalovirus exposure and HLA in healthy donors. Some clones are missing from TCRdb's copy, which holds only in-frame ones; the method was immunoSEQ multiplex PCR. The sample carries around 150,000 clones, roughly 78% recorded once. Sequences were obtained from PBMCs. These receptors were obtained from a man aged 50 to 59 in good health and CMV-seropositive. Each CDR3 is given without its conserved first and last residue. Fields, in order: clone size, D gene, CDR3 length, J gene, V gene, CDR3 protein. A D gene is named only where the DNA matches it firmly. Clone size is given for some rows only: seen once, a few or many times, or a class if the clone is expanded.

-,-,12,TRBJ2-5,TRBV15,ATSSTGRWETQY
-,TRBD2,16,TRBJ2-3,TRBV7-6,ASRIEASGGTSTDTQY
-,-,13,TRBJ2-1,TRBV11-2,ASSLWTQAYNEQF
-,TRBD2,18,TRBJ2-6,TRBV9,ASSVGFLGGRASGANVLT
-,TRBD2,13,-,TRBV7-9,ASGNRLAGGNEQY
-,-,13,TRBJ2-1,TRBV19,ASSLDPLEHNEQF
-,-,12,TRBJ2-7,TRBV19,ASSIGTANYEQY
-,-,11,TRBJ1-1,TRBV2,ASSGREGFEAF
-,-,14,TRBJ2-3,TRBV21-1,ASSKAAGRGTDTQY
-,-,12,TRBJ1-1,TRBV6-5,ASSYIGRETEAF
few,TRBD1,11,TRBJ2-3,TRBV19,ASQGEGTDTQY
-,TRBD2,15,TRBJ2-3,TRBV4-1,ASSPVASGSMPDTQY
-,TRBD2,12,TRBJ2-7,TRBV5-8,ASSFGTSGYEQY
-,-,12,TRBJ1-4,TRBV4-1,ASSQEGQGEKLF
-,-,11,TRBJ2-7,TRBV11-2,ASSLAGIEEQY
-,-,13,TRBJ1-5,TRBV27,ASSLSPESDQPQH
-,TRBD2,12,-,TRBV6-5,ASSPGLASYEQY
-,-,14,TRBJ1-1,TRBV12-5,ASGPGGGASWTEAF
once,-,12,TRBJ2-3,TRBV2,ASSRRLRTDTQY